These 5 T cell receptor beta chains were all obtained from the same sample, sequenced in a study of neurological immune-mediated disorders. TCRdb analysed the 5' RACE reads with MiXCR anew, one entry per CDR3 protein. The data contain around 69,000 distinct CDR3 sequences, about 4.9% of them singletons. The sequenced sample consisted of PBMCs. The receptors shown here come from a man in his thirties or forties with multiple sclerosis.

This clonotype was seen ten or more times. This chain links TRBV10-3 with TRBJ1-6; D might be TRBD1 (6 bases). This CDR3 contains 13 residues. The V and J ends lost 5 bases and 8 bases respectively, with 10 bases between them. The germline CDR1 and CDR2 sequences are ENHRY and SYGVKD. CDR3 coding DNA: TGTGCCATCAGTTTACAGGGTGATTCACCCCTCCACTTT. It yields the protein CAISLQGDSPLHF.

In its sample, this clonotype was seen many times. J is TRBJ1-4 and V is TRBV18; D is unclear. The length of the CDR3 is 14 residues. V was pared by 3 bases and J by 0 bases, with 5 bases between. From germline, CDR1 is KGHSH and CDR2 LQKENI. CDR3 in amino acids: CASSPSATNEKLFF. DNA of the CDR3: TGTGCCAGCTCACCGTCTGCAACTAATGAAAAACTGTTTTTT. Using reference TRBV18 and TRBJ1-4 for the parts outside the CDR3, the full variable domain is NAGVMQNPRHLVRRRGQEARLRCSPMKGHSHVYWYRQLPEEGLKFMVYLQKENIIDESGMPKERFSAEFPKEGPSILRIQQVVRGDSAAYFCASSPSATNEKLFFGSGTQLSVL.

There are many counts of this clonotype. The chain couples TRBV6-5 to TRBJ1-2; D gene ambiguous. The CDR3 has 13 residues. Trimming pared 6 bases from V and 2 bases from J, leaving 10 bases between. Germline CDR1 is MNHEY and CDR2 is SVGAGI. The CDR3 nucleotides are TGTGCCAGCAGCCGCACGGGGAACTATGGCTACACCTTC. Translation gives CASSRTGNYGYTF.

This clonotype appeared a few times. This chain connects TRBV7-8 to TRBJ1-6; 9 bases agree with TRBD1. The J segment lost 7 bases and the V segment lost 5 bases, leaving 24 bases of the junction unmatched. Germline CDR1 is SGHVS and CDR2 is FQNEAQ. The CDR3 is 21 amino acids. The CDR3 coding sequence is TGTGCCAGCAGCCCTATCCGCGGACAGGGGACACGCCCTTCCGTCAATTCACCCCTCCACTTT. Its translation is CASSPIRGQGTRPSVNSPLHF.

This clonotype was counted many times. The chain links TRBV20-1 to TRBJ1-5; 8 bases match TRBD1. Looked up from germline, CDR1 is DFQATT and CDR2 is SNEGSKA (reference sequence). The V and J ends lost 2 bases and 7 bases, in that order; junction bases with no gene match: 7. The CDR3 sequence is 14 residues long. This chain's CDR3 is CSARRQGIEQPQHF. In DNA, the CDR3 is TGCAGTGCTAGACGACAGGGGATCGAGCAGCCCCAGCATTTT.